This TCR beta chain was documented in a study of long-term antiretroviral therapy in people with HIV. Study results and limitations: Data on ART adherence, viral resistance or therapy changes were unavailable.

Note on this clone: Antigen: not known.

J gave up 7 bases and V 3 bases, and 37 bases lay outside the gene matches. This CDR3 spans 24 amino acids. With survey level as its setting, the immunoSEQ assay was v3.0. Target depth was roughly 40,000-50,000 T-cell genomes per sample. Some clones are missing from TCRdb's copy, which holds only in-frame ones; the method was immunoSEQ multiplex PCR. The sample lists under 25,000 clones; around four fifths were seen once. This TCR came from a man aged 40-55 years with HIV. Sequenced here: unsorted PBMCs, sampled 1.6 years after starting antiretroviral therapy. This sequence joins TRBV7-1 and TRBJ2-7, with TRBD2 matching 9 bases. TRBV7-1 is classed as an ORF, of uncertain function. The CDR3 region has the DNA TGTGCCAGCAGCTCGAAGAGCTTTGACGCGACCGTCCCGCGTTGGACTAGCGCTTACGGGGAGCAGTACTTC. Its protein product is CASSSKSFDATVPRWTSAYGEQYF.